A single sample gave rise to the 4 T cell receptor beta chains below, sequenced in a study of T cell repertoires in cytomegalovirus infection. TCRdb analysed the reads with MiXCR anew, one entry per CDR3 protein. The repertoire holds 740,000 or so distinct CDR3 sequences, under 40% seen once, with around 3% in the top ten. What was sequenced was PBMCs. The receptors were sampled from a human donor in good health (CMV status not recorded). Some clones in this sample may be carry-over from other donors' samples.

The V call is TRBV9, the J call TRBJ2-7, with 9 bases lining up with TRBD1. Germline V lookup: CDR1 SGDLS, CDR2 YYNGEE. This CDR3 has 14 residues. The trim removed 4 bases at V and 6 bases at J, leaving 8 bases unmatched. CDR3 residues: CASSPTDRGREQYF. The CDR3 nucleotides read TGTGCCAGCAGCCCAACGGACAGGGGCCGCGAGCAGTACTTC. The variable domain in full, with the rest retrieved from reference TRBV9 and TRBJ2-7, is DSGVTQTPKHLITATGQRVTLRCSPRSGDLSVYWYQQSLDQGLQFLIQYYNGEERAKGNILERFSAQQFPDLHSELNLSSLELGDSALYFCASSPTDRGREQYFGPGTRLTVT.

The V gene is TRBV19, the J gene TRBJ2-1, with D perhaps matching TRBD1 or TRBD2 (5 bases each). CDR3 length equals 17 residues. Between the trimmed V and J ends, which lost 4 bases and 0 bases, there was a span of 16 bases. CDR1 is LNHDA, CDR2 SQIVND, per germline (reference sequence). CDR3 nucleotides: TGTGCCAGTAGTACGGGGCTAGCTGTAAGCTCCTACAATGAGCAGTTCTTC. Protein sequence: CASSTGLAVSSYNEQFF.

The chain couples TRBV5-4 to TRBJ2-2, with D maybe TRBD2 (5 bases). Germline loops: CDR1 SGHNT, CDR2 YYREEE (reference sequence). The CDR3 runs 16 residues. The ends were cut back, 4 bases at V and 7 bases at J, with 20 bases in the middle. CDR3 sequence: CASSPKKDRAGGELFF. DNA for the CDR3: TGTGCCAGCAGCCCAAAAAAGGACCGGGCGGGCGGGGAGCTGTTTTTT.

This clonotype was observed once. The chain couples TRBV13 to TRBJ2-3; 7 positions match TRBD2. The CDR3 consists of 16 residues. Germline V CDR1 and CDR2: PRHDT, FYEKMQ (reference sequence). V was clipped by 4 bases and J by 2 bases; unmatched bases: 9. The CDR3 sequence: CASSSFGGSPTDTQYF. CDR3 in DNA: TGTGCCAGCAGCTCTTTTGGCGGGAGCCCCACAGATACGCAGTATTTT.